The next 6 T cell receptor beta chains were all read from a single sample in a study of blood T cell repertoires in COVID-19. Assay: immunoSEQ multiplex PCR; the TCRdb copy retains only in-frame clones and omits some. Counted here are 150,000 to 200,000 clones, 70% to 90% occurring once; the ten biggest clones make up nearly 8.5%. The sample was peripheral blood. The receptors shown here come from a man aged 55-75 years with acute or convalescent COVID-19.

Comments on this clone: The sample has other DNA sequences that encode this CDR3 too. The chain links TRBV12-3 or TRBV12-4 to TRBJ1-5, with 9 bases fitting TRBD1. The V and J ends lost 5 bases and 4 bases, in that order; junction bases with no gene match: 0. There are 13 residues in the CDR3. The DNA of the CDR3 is TGTGCCAGCAGTGGACAGGGGAATCAGCCCCAGCATTTT. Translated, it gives CASSGQGNQPQHF.

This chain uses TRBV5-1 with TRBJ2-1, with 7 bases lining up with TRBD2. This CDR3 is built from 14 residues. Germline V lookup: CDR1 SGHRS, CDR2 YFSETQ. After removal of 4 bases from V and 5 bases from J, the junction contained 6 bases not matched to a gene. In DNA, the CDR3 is TGCGCCAGCAGCATTTGGACTAGAAACAATGAGCAGTTCTTC. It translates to CASSIWTRNNEQFF.

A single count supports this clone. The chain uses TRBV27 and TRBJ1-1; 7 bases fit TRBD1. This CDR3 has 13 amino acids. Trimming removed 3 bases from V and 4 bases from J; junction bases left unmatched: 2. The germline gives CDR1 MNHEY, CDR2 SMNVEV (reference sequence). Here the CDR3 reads CASSFAGGTEAFF. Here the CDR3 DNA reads TGTGCCAGCAGTTTCGCAGGGGGCACTGAAGCTTTCTTT.

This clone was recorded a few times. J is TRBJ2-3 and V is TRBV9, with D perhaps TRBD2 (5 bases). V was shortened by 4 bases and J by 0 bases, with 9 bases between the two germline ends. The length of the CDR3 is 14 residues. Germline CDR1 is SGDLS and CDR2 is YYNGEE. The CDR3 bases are TGTGCCAGCAGCTTCTGGACTAGCACAGATACGCAGTATTTT. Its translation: CASSFWTSTDTQYF.

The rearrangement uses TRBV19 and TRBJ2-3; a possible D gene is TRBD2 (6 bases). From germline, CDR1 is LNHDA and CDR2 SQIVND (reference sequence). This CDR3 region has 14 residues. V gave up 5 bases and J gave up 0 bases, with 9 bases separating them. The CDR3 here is CASSAGTSTDTQYF. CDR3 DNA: TGTGCCAGTAGTGCCGGGACTAGCACAGATACGCAGTATTTT.

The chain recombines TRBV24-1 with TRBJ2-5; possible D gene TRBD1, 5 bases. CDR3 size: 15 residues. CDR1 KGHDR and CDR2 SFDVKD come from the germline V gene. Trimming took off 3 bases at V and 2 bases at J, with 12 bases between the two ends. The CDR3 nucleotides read TGTGCCACCAGTGATCCCGGTAGGGGTCAAGAGACCCAGTACTTC. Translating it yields CATSDPGRGQETQYF.